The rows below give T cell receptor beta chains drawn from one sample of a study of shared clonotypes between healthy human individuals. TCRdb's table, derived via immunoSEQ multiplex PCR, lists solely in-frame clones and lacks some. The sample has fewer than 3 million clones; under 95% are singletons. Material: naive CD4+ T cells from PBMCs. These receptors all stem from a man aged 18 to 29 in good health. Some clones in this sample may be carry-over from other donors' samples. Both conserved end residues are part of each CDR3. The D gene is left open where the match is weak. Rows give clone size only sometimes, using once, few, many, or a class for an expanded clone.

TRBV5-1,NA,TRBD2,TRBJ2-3,CASSFTAGVADTQYF,TGCGCCAGCAGCTTCACAGCGGGAGTCGCAGATACGCAGTATTTT
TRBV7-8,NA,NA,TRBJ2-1,CASSSRWGDYNEQFF,TGTGCCAGCAGCTCTAGGTGGGGAGACTACAATGAGCAGTTCTTC
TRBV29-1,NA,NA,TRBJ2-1,CSVEGRAVYNEQFF,TGCAGCGTTGAGGGGCGAGCGGTGTACAATGAGCAGTTCTTC
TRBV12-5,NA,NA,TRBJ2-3,CASGPSGPDTQYF,TGTGCTAGTGGGCCCTCGGGCCCAGATACGCAGTATTTT
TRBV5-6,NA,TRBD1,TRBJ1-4,CASSSTQGRREKLFF,TGTGCCAGCAGCTCCACACAGGGGCGAAGGGAAAAACTGTTTTTT
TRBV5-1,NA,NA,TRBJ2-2,CASSPEGPWELFF,TGCGCCAGCAGCCCGGAGGGGCCGTGGGAGCTGTTTTTT
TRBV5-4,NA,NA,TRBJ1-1,CASSLDRMNTEAFF,TGTGCCAGCAGCTTGGATAGAATGAACACTGAAGCTTTCTTT
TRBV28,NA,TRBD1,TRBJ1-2,CASREVGQAPNYGYTF,TGTGCCAGCAGGGAAGTAGGACAGGCCCCTAACTATGGCTACACCTTC
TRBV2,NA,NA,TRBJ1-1,CAKRTDKNTEAFF,TGTGCCAAAAGGACAGACAAAAACACTGAAGCTTTCTTT
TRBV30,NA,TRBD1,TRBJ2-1,CAWRAEGAPYNEQFF,TGTGCCTGGAGGGCTGAGGGGGCGCCGTACAATGAGCAGTTCTTC
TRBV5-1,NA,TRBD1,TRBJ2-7,CASSPGPGQTYEQYF,TGCGCCAGCAGCCCGGGCCCGGGACAGACCTACGAGCAGTACTTC
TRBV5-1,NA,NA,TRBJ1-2,CASSSGLDGYTF,TGCGCCAGCAGCTCTGGGCTGGATGGCTACACCTTC
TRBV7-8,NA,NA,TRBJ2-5,CASSPEGGQYF,TGTGCCAGCAGCCCCGAAGGGGGGCAGTACTTC
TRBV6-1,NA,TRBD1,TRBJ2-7,CASSPPGTGRYEQYF,TGTGCCAGCAGTCCCCCCGGGACAGGCCGCTACGAGCAGTACTTC
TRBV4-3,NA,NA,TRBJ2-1,CASSQDSPGASRYNEQFF,TGCGCCAGCAGCCAAGATTCGCCGGGTGCTTCTCGGTACAATGAGCAGTTCTTC
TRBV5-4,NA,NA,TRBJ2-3,CASSSPQEGDTQYF,TGTGCCAGCAGCTCCCCTCAGGAAGGAGATACGCAGTATTTT
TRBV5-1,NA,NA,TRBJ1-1,CASSLGVLGTEAFF,TGCGCCAGCAGCTTGGGGGTGTTGGGCACTGAAGCTTTCTTT
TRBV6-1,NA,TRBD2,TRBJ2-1,CASSVGREIPYNEQFF,TGTGCCAGCAGTGTGGGGAGGGAGATTCCCTACAATGAGCAGTTCTTC
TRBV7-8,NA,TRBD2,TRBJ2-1,CASSSGLALRGEQFF,TGTGCCAGCAGCTCGGGACTAGCTTTACGCGGTGAGCAGTTCTTC
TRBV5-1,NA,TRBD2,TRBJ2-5,CASSLGWLAGTFQETQYF,TGCGCCAGCAGCTTGGGTTGGCTAGCGGGGACCTTCCAAGAGACCCAGTACTTC
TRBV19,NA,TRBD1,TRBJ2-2,CASSSGTGGSTGELFF,TGTGCCAGTAGTTCCGGGACAGGAGGGAGCACCGGGGAGCTGTTTTTT
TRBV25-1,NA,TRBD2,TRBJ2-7,CASSGTSGLYEQYF,TGTGCCAGCTCCGGGACTAGCGGGCTCTACGAGCAGTACTTC
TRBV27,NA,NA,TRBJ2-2,CASSWAHYTGELFF,TGTGCCAGCAGTTGGGCCCATTACACCGGGGAGCTGTTTTTT
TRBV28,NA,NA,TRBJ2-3,CATDNTDTQYF,TGTGCCACCGATAACACAGATACGCAGTATTTT
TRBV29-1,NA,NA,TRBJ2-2,CSVGIRVGGTGELFF,TGCAGCGTTGGTATCCGGGTCGGGGGCACCGGGGAGCTGTTTTTT
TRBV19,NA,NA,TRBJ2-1,CASRNLGRGSYNEQFF,TGTGCCAGTAGGAATTTGGGCAGGGGTTCCTACAATGAGCAGTTCTTC
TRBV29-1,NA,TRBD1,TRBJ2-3,CSVLPPGQGLADTQYF,TGCAGCGTACTACCGCCGGGACAGGGTCTCGCAGATACGCAGTATTTT
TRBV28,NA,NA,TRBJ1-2,CASSSTPDWGYTF,TGTGCCAGCAGTTCAACCCCGGACTGGGGCTACACCTTC
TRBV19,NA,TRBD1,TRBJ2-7,CASQTGDSYEQYF,TGTGCCAGTCAAACAGGGGACTCCTACGAGCAGTACTTC
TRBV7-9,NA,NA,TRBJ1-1,CASRLASGTEAFF,TGTGCCAGCAGGTTGGCGAGTGGCACTGAAGCTTTCTTT
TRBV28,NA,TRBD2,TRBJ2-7,CASSSTSTSGPLSSYEQYF,TGTGCCAGCAGCTCTACCTCGACTAGCGGCCCATTAAGCTCCTACGAGCAGTACTTC
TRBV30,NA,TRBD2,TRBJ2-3,CAWSTGTSGGDTQYF,TGTGCCTGGAGTACCGGGACTAGCGGTGGAGATACGCAGTATTTT
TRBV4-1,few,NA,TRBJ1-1,CASSQGPGGGTEAFF,TGCGCCAGCAGCCAAGGACCCGGGGGAGGCACTGAAGCTTTCTTT
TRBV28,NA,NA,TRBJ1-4,CASSLSGTGVGKLFF,TGTGCCAGCAGTTTATCCGGGACGGGGGTTGGGAAACTGTTTTTT
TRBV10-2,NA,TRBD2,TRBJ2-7,CASSSGAGGTYEQYF,TGCGCCAGCAGTTCCGGAGCGGGAGGGACCTACGAGCAGTACTTC
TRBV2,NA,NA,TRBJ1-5,CASSELGVAQHF,TGTGCCAGCAGTGAATTAGGGGTGGCCCAGCATTTT
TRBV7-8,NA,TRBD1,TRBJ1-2,CASSLSRGTPNYGYTF,TGTGCCAGCAGCTTAAGCAGGGGGACTCCTAACTATGGCTACACCTTC
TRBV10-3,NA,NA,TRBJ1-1,CAISVGGGDTEAFF,TGTGCCATCAGTGTGGGAGGAGGGGACACTGAAGCTTTCTTT
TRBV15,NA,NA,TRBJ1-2,CATSRGGLDYGYTF,TGTGCCACCAGCAGAGGGGGGTTGGACTATGGCTACACCTTC
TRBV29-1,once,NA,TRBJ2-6,CSVGTSTGGGANVLTF,TGCAGCGTGGGGACCTCAACGGGCGGTGGGGCCAACGTCCTGACTTTC
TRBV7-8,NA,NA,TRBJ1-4,CASSLGVRFQLFF,TGTGCCAGCAGCTTAGGGGTTAGGTTCCAACTGTTTTTT
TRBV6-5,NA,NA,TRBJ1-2,CASSYSATGDGYTF,TGTGCCAGCAGTTACTCGGCGACAGGAGATGGCTACACCTTC
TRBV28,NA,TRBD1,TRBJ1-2,CASSPPTGIHGYTF,TGTGCCAGCAGTCCCCCGACAGGGATACATGGCTACACCTTC